Listed below are T cell receptor beta chains from one sample, sequenced in a study of blood T cell repertoires in COVID-19. Repertoires were generated with immunoSEQ multiplex PCR, while TCRdb's copy carries only in-frame clones and drops some. The data contain roughly 58,000 clones, around 65% of them singletons. The sample taken for sequencing was PBMCs or T cells enriched from blood (not recorded which). Receptor source: a woman aged 55-69 years who had been exposed to COVID-19. Both conserved end residues are part of each CDR3. The order of the fields is J gene, clone size, V gene, D gene, CDR3 DNA, CDR3 protein. D genes are given only for firm matches. The size entry is marked missing in some rows and otherwise reads once, few, many or a size class.

j_gene: TRBJ1-1
abundance: -
v_gene: TRBV29-1
d_gene: -
CDR3nt: TGCAGCGTTCTCGCCAGGGGTCTTACTGAAGCTTTCTTT
CDR3aa: CSVLARGLTEAFF

j_gene: TRBJ1-4
abundance: -
v_gene: TRBV30
d_gene: -
CDR3nt: TGTGCCTGGAGTGGGGCCGCTAATGAAAAACTGTTTTTT
CDR3aa: CAWSGAANEKLFF

j_gene: TRBJ1-6
abundance: -
v_gene: TRBV11-2
d_gene: TRBD1
CDR3nt: TGTGCCAGCAGCCCCCGGGGACAGGAGAATTCACCCCTCCACTTT
CDR3aa: CASSPRGQENSPLHF

j_gene: TRBJ1-6
abundance: once
v_gene: TRBV14
d_gene: -
CDR3nt: TGTGCCAGCAGTCCCGGGGCGCGGGGTTCACCCCTCCACTTT
CDR3aa: CASSPGARGSPLHF

j_gene: TRBJ2-3
abundance: -
v_gene: TRBV7-8
d_gene: -
CDR3nt: TGTGCCAGCAGCCCGAGTGAGACTAGCACAGATACGCAGTATTTT
CDR3aa: CASSPSETSTDTQYF

j_gene: TRBJ1-2
abundance: few
v_gene: TRBV28
d_gene: -
CDR3nt: TGTGCCAGCAGTTTAGTCAGACAGGCGGATGGCTACACCTTC
CDR3aa: CASSLVRQADGYTF

j_gene: TRBJ2-4
abundance: once
v_gene: TRBV19
d_gene: -
CDR3nt: TGTGCCAGTAGTATAAAGGCCCAGGCAGGAGGGGTACTAATAGCCAAAAACATTCAGTACTTC
CDR3aa: CASSIKAQAGGVLIAKNIQYF

j_gene: TRBJ1-5
abundance: -
v_gene: TRBV28
d_gene: -
CDR3nt: TGTGCCAGCAGTTTTCCCAGGGTAGATCAGCCCCAGCATTTT
CDR3aa: CASSFPRVDQPQHF

j_gene: TRBJ1-5
abundance: -
v_gene: TRBV19
d_gene: -
CDR3nt: TGTGCCAGTAGTATGTCTAATCAGCCCCAGCATTTT
CDR3aa: CASSMSNQPQHF

j_gene: TRBJ1-4
abundance: -
v_gene: TRBV2
d_gene: TRBD1
CDR3nt: TGTGCCAGCAGGGGGACAGGCAATGAAAAACTGTTTTTT
CDR3aa: CASRGTGNEKLFF

j_gene: TRBJ2-2
abundance: once
v_gene: TRBV6-1
d_gene: -
CDR3nt: TGTGCCAGCAGTGAACAAGCCATCAACACCGGGGAGCTGTTTTTT
CDR3aa: CASSEQAINTGELFF

j_gene: TRBJ1-2
abundance: -
v_gene: TRBV7-9
d_gene: TRBD1
CDR3nt: TGTGCCAGCAGCTTCGGACAGGGGGCGGGAGGCTACACCTTC
CDR3aa: CASSFGQGAGGYTF

j_gene: TRBJ1-2
abundance: -
v_gene: TRBV7-8
d_gene: TRBD1
CDR3nt: TGTGCCAGCAGCACGAGGACAGGTCTGGGCTATGGCTACACCTTC
CDR3aa: CASSTRTGLGYGYTF

j_gene: TRBJ2-5
abundance: -
v_gene: TRBV3-1/TRBV3-2
d_gene: -
CDR3nt: TGTGCCAGCAGCCAAAGGGGGACATTGGGGCAAGAGACCCAGTACTTC
CDR3aa: CASSQRGTLGQETQYF

j_gene: TRBJ2-5
abundance: once
v_gene: TRBV5-4
d_gene: TRBD2
CDR3nt: TGTGCCAGCAGCTTTAGCGGGCCTCAAGAGACCCAGTACTTC
CDR3aa: CASSFSGPQETQYF

j_gene: TRBJ2-3
abundance: -
v_gene: TRBV7-2
d_gene: TRBD2
CDR3nt: TGTGCCAGCAGCCACCAATGGGCCATAGCGGGACTCGGCACAGATACGCAGTATTTT
CDR3aa: CASSHQWAIAGLGTDTQYF

j_gene: TRBJ1-5
abundance: many
v_gene: TRBV6-6
d_gene: TRBD1
CDR3nt: TGTGCCAGCAAAGACAGGGTAGGGGATCAGCCCCAGCATTTT
CDR3aa: CASKDRVGDQPQHF